The sample holds one count of the clone carrying this T cell receptor beta chain. Its antigen is unidentified. This entry belongs to a study of T cells in localized non-small cell lung cancer. The study's findings and limits: A median of roughly 55 of the top 100 tumor clones appeared in adjacent lung, which was paired and uninvolved. Analysis by sequencing included only one tumor region, so heterogeneity remains possible. Clonality of T cells reached its maximum in uninvolved adjacent lung, surpassing tumor.

TCRdb keeps only in-frame clones here, not all; method: immunoSEQ multiplex PCR. Of tens of thousands of clones in the sample, over 75% were seen once. Unmatched junction bases numbered 6, after V lost 0 bases and J lost 5 bases. This CDR3 has 15 residues. Per germline, CDR1 SGHRS and CDR2 YFSETQ. The chain is built from TRBV5-1 and TRBJ2-5; 8 nucleotides align to TRBD1. The sample was peripheral blood, taken before any cancer treatment. The sequence came from a male donor aged 60 or over with stage I squamous cell lung carcinoma. CDR3 DNA sequence: TGCGCCAGCAGCTTGGTCCAGGGGGCGGGTGAGACCCAGTACTTC. It translates to CASSLVQGAGETQYF.